Following are 19 T cell receptor beta chains from one sample sequenced in a study of cytomegalovirus exposure and HLA in healthy donors. The PCR used 60 Vbeta and 13 Jbeta primers. The protocol was immunoSEQ multiplex PCR, while the TCRdb copy is restricted to in-frame clones and leaves out a portion. The sample includes about 300,000 clones, 75% to 90% of them seen just once. The sample consisted of PBMCs. These receptors all come from a man aged 35-49 years in good health and CMV-seropositive.

This sequence joins TRBV2 and TRBJ2-1; TRBD1 matches at 8 bases. The trim removed 5 bases at V and 1 base at J, leaving 4 bases unmatched. The CDR3 sequence is 15 residues long. Germline lookup yields CDR1 SNHLY and CDR2 FYNNEI. This CDR3 is CASSLQGASYNEQFF. The CDR3, as DNA: TGTGCCAGCAGTCTCCAGGGGGCATCCTACAATGAGCAGTTCTTC.

This chain links TRBV27 with TRBJ2-7, with 9 bases aligning to TRBD2. Germline CDR1 reads MNHEY; CDR2 reads SMNVEV (reference sequence). Germline trimming cut 6 bases from V and 3 bases from J; bases unmatched to any gene: 6. The CDR3 runs to 14 residues. As DNA, the CDR3 is TGTGCCAGCAGGCCCGGACTAGCGATCTACGAGCAGTACTTC. Encoded protein: CASRPGLAIYEQYF.

The V and J genes are TRBV11-2 and TRBJ2-3, with a weak D call TRBD2 (5 bases). CDR1 is SGHAT and CDR2 is FQNNGV in the germline V gene. The V gene lost 1 base and the J gene lost 6 bases, with 14 bases spanning the gap. CDR3 length: 15 residues. CDR3: CASSLAGPRGDTQYF. The CDR3 bases are TGTGCCAGCAGCTTAGCCGGACCCAGAGGGGATACGCAGTATTTT.

The chain is built from TRBV7-6 and TRBJ1-1; tentatively, D is TRBD1 (6 bases). Germline V lookup: CDR1 SGHVS, CDR2 FNYEAQ. The V end lost 0 bases, the J end lost 0 bases, and 11 bases lay between the germline ends. The CDR3 covers 16 residues. As DNA, the CDR3 is TGTGCCAGCAGCTTAGCTAAGGACAGTTTGAACACTGAAGCTTTCTTT. Amino acids: CASSLAKDSLNTEAFF.

This clone was seen only a few times. The chain employs TRBV5-5 and TRBJ1-1; possible D gene TRBD1, 6 bases. Trimming removed 3 bases at V and 1 base at J, with 7 bases between. Looked up from germline, CDR1 is SGHKS and CDR2 is YYEKEE (reference sequence). The CDR3 length is 13 residues. In DNA, the CDR3 is TGTGCCAGCAGCTGGACAGAGAACACTGAAGCTTTCTTT. Protein sequence: CASSWTENTEAFF.

This sequence joins TRBV6-1 and TRBJ1-4; D remains ambiguous. Trimming pared 3 bases from V and 5 bases from J, leaving 7 bases between. The CDR3 has 13 residues. Germline CDR1 and CDR2: MNHNS and SASEGT. The chain's CDR3 is CASSDGRNEKLFF. The CDR3, as DNA: TGTGCCAGCAGTGATGGCAGGAATGAAAAACTGTTTTTT.

This clone was seen once. The rearrangement links TRBV5-5 to TRBJ1-2; D remains unclear. Germline V gives CDR1 SGHKS, CDR2 YYEKEE (reference sequence). This CDR3 is 13 amino acids long. Trimming pared 0 bases from V and 2 bases from J, leaving 5 bases between. The CDR3 loop reads CASSLDTNYGYTF. CDR3 nucleotide sequence: TGTGCCAGCAGCTTGGACACGAACTATGGCTACACCTTC.

This chain uses TRBV28 with TRBJ2-7, with 9 bases aligning to TRBD1. V dropped 5 bases and J dropped 3; count of bases not matched to a gene: 11. Germline-derived CDR1 and CDR2 are MDHEN and SYDVKM. The length of the CDR3 is 16 residues. CDR3 sequence: CASSTPGQGFLYEQYF. The CDR3 nucleotides are TGTGCCAGCAGTACCCCGGGACAGGGTTTCCTCTACGAGCAGTACTTC.

In this sample, this clone turned up once. The chain uses TRBV9 and TRBJ2-7, with 8 positions matching TRBD2. CDR1 SGDLS and CDR2 YYNGEE come from the germline V gene. Losses at the gene ends were 1 base for V and 2 bases for J; bases not matched to a gene: 8. The length of the CDR3 is 16 residues. In DNA form, the CDR3 reads TGTGCCAGCAGCGTAACAGAGACTAGCGCCACCTACGAGCAGTACTTC. It is translated as CASSVTETSATYEQYF.

The rearrangement joins TRBV20-1 to TRBJ1-2; 10 bases fit TRBD1. From germline, CDR1 is DFQATT and CDR2 SNEGSKA (reference sequence). This CDR3 comprises 10 residues. The CDR3 loop is CGTGDYGYTF. The CDR3 bases are TGCGGGACAGGGGACTATGGCTACACCTTC.

In its sample, this clone was seen once. The J gene is TRBJ1-2, the V gene TRBV30; unclear D gene. Germline CDR1 is GTSNPN and CDR2 is SVGIG (reference sequence). V was trimmed by 2 bases and J by 2 bases, leaving 9 bases between them. There are 13 residues in the CDR3. The CDR3 DNA is TGTGCCTGGAGTAGGAACAGAAACTATGGCTACACCTTC. This gives the protein CAWSRNRNYGYTF.

The chain joins TRBV18 to TRBJ2-3; D is perhaps TRBD1 (5 bases). V was trimmed by 5 bases and J by 2 bases, leaving 11 bases between them. Germline CDR1 and CDR2: KGHSH and LQKENI. The CDR3 runs to 14 residues. As DNA, the CDR3 is TGTGCCAGCTCATCCAGGGTTGTCACAGATACGCAGTATTTT. This encodes CASSSRVVTDTQYF.

The CDR3 DNA reads TGTGCCAGCAGGGACTTACCCAGAAGACTAGCTGAGGACACCGGGGAGCTGTTTTTT. Translated, it gives CASRDLPRRLAEDTGELFF. This chain uses TRBV2 with TRBJ2-2; 7 nucleotides line up with TRBD2. CDR1 and CDR2 from the germline V gene are SNHLY and FYNNEI. V was clipped by 6 bases and J by 3 bases; unmatched bases: 19. The CDR3 length is 19 residues.

The genes are TRBV28 and TRBJ1-4; 8 bases line up with TRBD1. V was pared by 2 bases and J by 6 bases, with 5 bases of the junction left unmatched. The germline gives CDR1 MDHEN, CDR2 SYDVKM. The CDR3 runs to 15 residues. The CDR3 sequence is CASSLLQGADEKLFF. The CDR3 DNA sequence: TGTGCCAGCAGTTTACTCCAGGGGGCTGATGAAAAACTGTTTTTT.

The genes are TRBV9 and TRBJ1-2; the match to TRBD1 covers 7 bases. The CDR3 is made up of 13 amino acids. The germline V gene has CDR1 SGDLS and CDR2 YYNGEE. The ends lost 3 bases at V and 2 bases at J; junction bases unmatched: 1. The CDR3 DNA reads as TGTGCCAGCAGCGAACAGGGGAACTATGGCTACACCTTC. This codes for CASSEQGNYGYTF.

The CDR3 loop is CASSFYAGPDYEQYF. CDR3 DNA sequence: TGTGCCAGCAGCTTCTACGCAGGGCCGGATTACGAGCAGTACTTC. The gene calls are TRBV7-2 and TRBJ2-7; tentatively, D is TRBD1 (5 bases). The V end was cut by 3 bases, the J end by 4 bases, with 16 bases between. Looked up from germline, CDR1 is SGHTA and CDR2 is FQGNSA. CDR3 size: 15 residues. The full variable domain, in which reference TRBV7-2 and TRBJ2-7 provide the parts outside the CDR3, is GAGVSQSPSNKVTEKGKDVELRCDPISGHTALYWYRQSLGQGLEFLIYFQGNSAPDKSGLPSDRFSAERTGGSVSTLTIQRTQQEDSAVYLCASSFYAGPDYEQYFGPGTRLTVT.

The chain links TRBV9 to TRBJ2-1; 7 bases fit TRBD2. CDR1 and CDR2 from the germline V gene are SGDLS and YYNGEE. J lost 6 bases, V lost 3 bases, and 3 bases had no gene match. This CDR3 is built from 13 residues. The CDR3 DNA follows: TGTGCCAGCAGCGCCTGGACTAGCAATGAGCAGTTCTTC. Translating it yields CASSAWTSNEQFF. Looking up the rest from reference TRBV9 and TRBJ2-1 gives the full variable domain: DSGVTQTPKHLITATGQRVTLRCSPRSGDLSVYWYQQSLDQGLQFLIQYYNGEERAKGNILERFSAQQFPDLHSELNLSSLELGDSALYFCASSAWTSNEQFFGPGTRLTVL.

This rearrangement joins TRBV7-2 to TRBJ2-4; 7 bases line up with TRBD2. The length of the CDR3 is 16 residues. From germline, CDR1 is SGHTA and CDR2 FQGNSA. J lost 8 bases, V lost 1 base, and 11 bases had no gene match. The CDR3 nucleotides read TGTGCCAGCAGCTTAGGGGGAAGCGGGATTCGAGACATTCAGTACTTC. This translates into CASSLGGSGIRDIQYF.

The J gene is TRBJ1-4, the V gene TRBV11-2, with D tentatively TRBD1 (6 bases). The CDR3 spans 12 residues. Per germline, CDR1 SGHAT and CDR2 FQNNGV. Trimming removed 5 bases from V and 13 bases from J, with 14 bases in between. The CDR3 DNA is TGTGCCAGCAGCCCTCATGACAGGTTACTGTTTTTT. Encoded protein: CASSPHDRLLFF.